This record concerns one T cell receptor (beta chain) sequence. Its specificity is not known. Trimming cost V 1 base and J 13 bases; bases outside gene matches: 7. Germline CDR1 MNHEY, CDR2 SMNVEV (reference sequence). CDR3 length equals 13 residues. These data come from a study of PD-1 blockade in classical Hodgkin lymphoma. Across the study: The study gave patients nivolumab 3 mg/kg intravenously every 2 weeks.

Time point defined: cycle 4 day 1 (C4D1), after less than 7 weeks of nivolumab. Relapses following autologous stem cell transplantation were seen in all patients, with brentuximab vedotin exposure varying. Assay: immunoSEQ multiplex PCR; the TCRdb copy retains only in-frame clones and omits some. The data show 16,000 or so clones, about four fifths seen once. Regarding the study as a whole: Newly diagnosed patients were said to have less baseline TCR diversity than healthy donors did. With CD4+ cells, TCR diversity rose significantly by C4D1, but not with CD8+ cells.

The specimen comprised peripheral blood mononuclear cells (PBMCs), sampled before the fourth cycle of nivolumab. The chain links TRBV27 to TRBJ1-2, with TRBD1 identical over 9 bases. The TCR originated in a human donor with classical Hodgkin lymphoma. Here the CDR3 DNA reads TGTGCCAGCAGTTTATTGGGACAGGGAGGCCTCACCTTC. It translates to CASSLLGQGGLTF.